A selection of T cell receptor beta chains follows, all from one sample in a study of T-cell reconstitution after alpha-beta-depleted transplantation in children. MiXCR, applied by TCRdb to the PCR reads, yields one record per CDR3 protein. This table holds 350,000 to 400,000 distinct CDR3 sequences, roughly 14% found once. The sequencing used PBMCs, collected from the stem cell graft. These receptors all come from a human donor who donated a stem cell graft to a child with Fanconi anemia. Both conserved end residues are part of each CDR3. Fields, in order: V gene, CDR3 protein.

V: TRBV7-2; CDR3: CASSRNRGNTGELFF
V: TRBV6-5; CDR3: CAGRRDHGETQYF
V: TRBV5-6; CDR3: CASSLGSRGGQETQYF
V: TRBV3-1; CDR3: CASSLGQGASVNYGYTF
V: TRBV29-1; CDR3: CSVGGTGGIGAFF
V: TRBV7-2; CDR3: CASGLQGAPDTQYF
V: TRBV29-1; CDR3: CSVGVEDSLREQYF
V: TRBV5-1; CDR3: CASSLEGGQLTGELFF
V: TRBV10-2; CDR3: CASMNTGELFF
V: TRBV5-1; CDR3: CASRLTGGVEKLFF
V: TRBV6-5; CDR3: CASSYGGEYEQYF
V: TRBV7-6; CDR3: CASSLAEVPTGTSGNTIYF
V: TRBV7-6; CDR3: CASSLNDNEQFF
V: TRBV7-9; CDR3: CASSLEGQTDTQYF
V: TRBV11-2; CDR3: CASSFIAGSSYNEQFF
V: TRBV7-2; CDR3: CASSLDRQGLLNEQYF
V: TRBV5-1; CDR3: CASSLGSALDTQYF
V: TRBV19; CDR3: CASSISRDHTEAFF
V: TRBV29-1; CDR3: CSVSTDNYGYTF
V: TRBV20-1; CDR3: CSARGRSNQPQHF
V: TRBV9; CDR3: CASSPRGDRGITDTQYF
V: TRBV5-1; CDR3: CASSPPTYTQYF
V: TRBV6-2/TRBV6-3; CDR3: CASSYPGPSWISNTGELFF
V: TRBV29-1; CDR3: CSVESRTGGYEQYF
V: TRBV4-2; CDR3: CASSQDKGRNGNTIYF
V: TRBV6-1; CDR3: CASRKAGGSDTQYF
V: TRBV20-1; CDR3: CSARDGGLYGNQPQHF
V: TRBV5-1; CDR3: CASSPSPGENDEQYF
V: TRBV29-1; CDR3: CSVASGTGREAFF
V: TRBV12-3/TRBV12-4; CDR3: CASSFSGATDTQYF
V: TRBV10-2; CDR3: CASKTSGNNEQFF
V: TRBV5-1; CDR3: CASSLGGYKETQYF
V: TRBV6-6; CDR3: CASSPQGEAEAFF
V: TRBV12-3/TRBV12-4; CDR3: CASSFTSGGNTQYF
V: TRBV14; CDR3: CASSQSRSGGARSDTQYF
V: TRBV7-9; CDR3: CASRTSADTEAFF
V: TRBV7-3; CDR3: CASSLTVQGAWHF
V: TRBV15; CDR3: CATSRGGNNEQFF
V: TRBV4-3; CDR3: CASSQEGIMNTEAFF
V: TRBV3-1; CDR3: CASSQQGSHTDTQYF
V: TRBV5-1; CDR3: CASSYRTGNNSPLHF
V: TRBV5-1; CDR3: CASSLDPGNTDTQYF